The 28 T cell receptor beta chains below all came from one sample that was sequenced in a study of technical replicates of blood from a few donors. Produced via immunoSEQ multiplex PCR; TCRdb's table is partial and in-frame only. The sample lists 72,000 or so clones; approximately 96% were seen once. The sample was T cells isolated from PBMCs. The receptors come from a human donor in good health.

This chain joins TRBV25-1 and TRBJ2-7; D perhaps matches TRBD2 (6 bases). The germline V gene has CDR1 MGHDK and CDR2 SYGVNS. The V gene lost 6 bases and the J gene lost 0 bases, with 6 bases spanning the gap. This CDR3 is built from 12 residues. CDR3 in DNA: TGTGCCAGCAGCGGGAGCTCCTACGAGCAGTACTTC. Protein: CASSGSSYEQYF.

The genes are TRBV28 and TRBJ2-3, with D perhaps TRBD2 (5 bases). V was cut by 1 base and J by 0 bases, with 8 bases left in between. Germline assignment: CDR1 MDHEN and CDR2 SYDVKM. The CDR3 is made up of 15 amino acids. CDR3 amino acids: CASSLFTGSTDTQYF. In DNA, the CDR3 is TGTGCCAGCAGTTTATTTACGGGGAGCACAGATACGCAGTATTTT.

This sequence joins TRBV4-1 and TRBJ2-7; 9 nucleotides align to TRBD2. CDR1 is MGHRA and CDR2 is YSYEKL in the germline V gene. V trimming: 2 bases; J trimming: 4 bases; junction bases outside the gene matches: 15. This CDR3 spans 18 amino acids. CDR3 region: CASSQLDGLGLAIYEQYF. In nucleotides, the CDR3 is TGCGCCAGCAGCCAACTCGATGGCCTGGGACTAGCTATTTACGAGCAGTACTTC.

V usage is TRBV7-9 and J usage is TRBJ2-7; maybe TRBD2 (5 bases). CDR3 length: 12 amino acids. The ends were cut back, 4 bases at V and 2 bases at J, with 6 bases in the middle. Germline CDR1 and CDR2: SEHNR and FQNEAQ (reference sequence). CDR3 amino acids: CASSSGTYEQYF. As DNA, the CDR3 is TGTGCCAGCAGCTCCGGGACCTACGAGCAGTACTTC.

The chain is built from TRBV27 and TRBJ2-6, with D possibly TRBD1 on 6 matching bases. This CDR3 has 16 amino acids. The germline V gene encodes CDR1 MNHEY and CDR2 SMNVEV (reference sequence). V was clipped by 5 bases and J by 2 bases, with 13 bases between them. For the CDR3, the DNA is TGTGCCAGCAGTGCCGATTACAGGGCTGGGGCCAACGTCCTGACTTTC. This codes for CASSADYRAGANVLTF.

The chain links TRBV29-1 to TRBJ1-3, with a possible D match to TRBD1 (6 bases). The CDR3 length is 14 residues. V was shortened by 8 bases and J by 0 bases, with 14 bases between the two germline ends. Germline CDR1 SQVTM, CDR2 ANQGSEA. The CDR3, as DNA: TGCAGCTCCTACAGGGTTATCTCTGGAAACACCATATATTTT. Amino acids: CSSYRVISGNTIYF.

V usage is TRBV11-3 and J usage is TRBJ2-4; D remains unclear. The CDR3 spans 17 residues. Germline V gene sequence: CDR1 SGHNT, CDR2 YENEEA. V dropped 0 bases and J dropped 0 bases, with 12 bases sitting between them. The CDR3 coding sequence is TGTGCCAGCAGCTTAGATAACGCAGGCCTAGCCAAAAACATTCAGTACTTC. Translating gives CASSLDNAGLAKNIQYF.

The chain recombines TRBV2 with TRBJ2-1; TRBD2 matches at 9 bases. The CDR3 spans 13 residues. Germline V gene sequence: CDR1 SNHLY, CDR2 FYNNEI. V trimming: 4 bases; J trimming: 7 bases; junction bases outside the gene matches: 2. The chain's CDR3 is CASSVLAGNEQFF. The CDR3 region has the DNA TGTGCCAGCAGTGTCCTAGCGGGGAATGAGCAGTTCTTC.

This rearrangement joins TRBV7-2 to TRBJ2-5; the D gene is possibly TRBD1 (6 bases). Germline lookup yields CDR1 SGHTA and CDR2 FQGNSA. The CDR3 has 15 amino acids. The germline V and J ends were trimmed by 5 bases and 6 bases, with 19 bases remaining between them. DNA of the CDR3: TGTGCCAGCAGCCCCAGACAGGAGGATATGCAGACCCAGTACTTC. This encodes CASSPRQEDMQTQYF.

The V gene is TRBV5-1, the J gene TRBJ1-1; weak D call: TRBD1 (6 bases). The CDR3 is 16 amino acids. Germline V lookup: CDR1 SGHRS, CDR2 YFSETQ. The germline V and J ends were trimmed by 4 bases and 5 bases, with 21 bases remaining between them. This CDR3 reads CASSPSGQRSFTEAFF. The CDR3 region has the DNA TGCGCCAGCAGCCCATCTGGACAGAGAAGCTTTACTGAAGCTTTCTTT.

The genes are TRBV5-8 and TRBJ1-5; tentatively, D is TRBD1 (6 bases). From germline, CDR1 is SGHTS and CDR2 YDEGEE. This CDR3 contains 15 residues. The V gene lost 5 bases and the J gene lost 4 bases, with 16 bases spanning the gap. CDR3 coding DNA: TGTGCCAGCAGTTTTTCCGGGACACCAAATCAGCCCCAGCATTTT. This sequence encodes CASSFSGTPNQPQHF. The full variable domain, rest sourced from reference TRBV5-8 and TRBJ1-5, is EAGVTQSPTHLIKTRGQQATLRCSPISGHTSVYWYQQALGLGLQFLLWYDEGEERNRGNFPPRFSGRQFPNYSSELNVNALELEDSALYLCASSFSGTPNQPQHFGDGTRLSIL.

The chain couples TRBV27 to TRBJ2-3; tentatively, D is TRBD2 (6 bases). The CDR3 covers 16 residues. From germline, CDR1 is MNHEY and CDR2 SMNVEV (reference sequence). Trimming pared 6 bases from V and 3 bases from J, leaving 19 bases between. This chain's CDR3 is CASSLRVVAETDTQYF. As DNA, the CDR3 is TGTGCCAGCAGCCTCCGGGTGGTAGCGGAGACAGATACGCAGTATTTT.

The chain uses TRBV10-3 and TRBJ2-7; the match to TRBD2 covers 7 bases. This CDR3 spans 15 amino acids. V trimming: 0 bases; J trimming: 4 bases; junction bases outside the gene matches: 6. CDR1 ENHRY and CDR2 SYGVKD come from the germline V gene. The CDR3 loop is CAISESSGAGYEQYF. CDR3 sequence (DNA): TGTGCCATCAGTGAGTCGAGCGGGGCCGGTTACGAGCAGTACTTC.

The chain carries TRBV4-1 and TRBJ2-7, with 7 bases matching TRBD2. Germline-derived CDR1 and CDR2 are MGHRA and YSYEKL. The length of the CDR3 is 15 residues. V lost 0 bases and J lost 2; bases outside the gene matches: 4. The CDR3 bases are TGCGCCAGCAGCCAAGAAGGAGGGACTACCTACGAGCAGTACTTC. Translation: CASSQEGGTTYEQYF.

CDR3 residues: CASTQRPILYQPQHF. The CDR3 bases are TGTGCCAGTACCCAGAGGCCTATCCTTTATCAGCCCCAGCATTTT. V usage is TRBV19 and J usage is TRBJ1-5; D unresolved. CDR3 length equals 15 residues. Trimming took off 7 bases at V and 5 bases at J, with 18 bases between the two ends. Germline CDR1 reads LNHDA; CDR2 reads SQIVND (reference sequence). Full variable domain (remainder filled in from reference TRBV19 and TRBJ1-5): DGGITQSPKYLFRKEGQNVTLSCEQNLNHDAMYWYRQDPGQGLRLIYYSQIVNDFQKGDIAEGYSVSREKKESFPLTVTSAQKNPTAFYLCASTQRPILYQPQHFGDGTRLSIL.

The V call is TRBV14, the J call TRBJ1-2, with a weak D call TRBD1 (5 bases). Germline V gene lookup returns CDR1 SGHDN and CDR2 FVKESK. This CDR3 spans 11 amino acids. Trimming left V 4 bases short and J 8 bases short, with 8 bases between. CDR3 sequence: CASSPGEGYTF. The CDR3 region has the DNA TGTGCCAGCAGCCCGGGGGAAGGCTACACCTTC.

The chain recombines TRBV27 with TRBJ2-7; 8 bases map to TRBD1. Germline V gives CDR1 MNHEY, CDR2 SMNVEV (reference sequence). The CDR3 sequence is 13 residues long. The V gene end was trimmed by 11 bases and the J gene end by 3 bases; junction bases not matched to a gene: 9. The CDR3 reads CAGPDRGFYEQYF. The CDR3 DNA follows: TGTGCCGGACCCGACAGGGGATTCTACGAGCAGTACTTC.

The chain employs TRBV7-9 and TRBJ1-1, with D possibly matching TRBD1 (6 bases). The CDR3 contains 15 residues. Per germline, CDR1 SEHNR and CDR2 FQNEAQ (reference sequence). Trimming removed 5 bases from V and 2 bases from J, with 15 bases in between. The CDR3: CASSTTTGGNTEAFF. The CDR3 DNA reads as TGTGCCAGCAGCACGACAACGGGGGGCAACACTGAAGCTTTCTTT.

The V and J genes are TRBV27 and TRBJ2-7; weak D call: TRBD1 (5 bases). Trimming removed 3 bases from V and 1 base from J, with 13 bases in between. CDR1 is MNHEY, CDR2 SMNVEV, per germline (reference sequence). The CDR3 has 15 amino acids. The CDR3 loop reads CASSFIQGNSYEQYF. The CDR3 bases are TGTGCCAGCAGTTTTATCCAGGGAAATTCCTACGAGCAGTACTTC.

Here the CDR3 reads CASSQEYTGTLQPQHF. The CDR3 DNA reads as TGTGCCAGCAGCCAGGAATATACGGGTACGCTTCAGCCCCAGCATTTT. The gene calls are TRBV4-2 and TRBJ1-5, with unresolved D. The CDR3 sequence is 16 residues long. V lost 3 bases and J lost 6, with 18 bases in between. Germline V gives CDR1 LGHNA, CDR2 YNFKEQ.

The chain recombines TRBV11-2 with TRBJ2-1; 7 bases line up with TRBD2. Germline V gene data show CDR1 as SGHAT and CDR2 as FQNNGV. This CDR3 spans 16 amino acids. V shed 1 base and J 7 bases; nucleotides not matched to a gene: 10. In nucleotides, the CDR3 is TGTGCCAGCAGCTTAGGACTAGCCTCCACCCGGAATGAGCAGTTCTTC. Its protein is CASSLGLASTRNEQFF.

CDR3 sequence: CASSSPGQVGPGELFF. CDR3 sequence (DNA): TGTGCCAGCAGCTCCCCTGGACAGGTGGGGCCCGGGGAGCTGTTTTTT. The chain combines TRBV5-6 with TRBJ2-2; 7 bases map to TRBD1. CDR1 and CDR2 from the germline V gene are SGHDT and YYEEEE. Unmatched junction bases numbered 11, after V lost 3 bases and J lost 6 bases. The CDR3 is 16 residues long. Based on the CDR3 plus reference TRBV5-6 and TRBJ2-2, the full variable domain is DAGVTQSPTHLIKTRGQQVTLRCSPKSGHDTVSWYQQALGQGPQFIFQYYEEEERQRGNFPDRFSGHQFPNYSSELNVNALLLGDSALYLCASSSPGQVGPGELFFGEGSRLTVL.

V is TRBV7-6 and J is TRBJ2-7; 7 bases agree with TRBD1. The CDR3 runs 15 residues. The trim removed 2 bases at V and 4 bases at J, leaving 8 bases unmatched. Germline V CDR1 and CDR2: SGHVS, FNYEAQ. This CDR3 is CASSLTLAGGYEQYF. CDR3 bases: TGTGCCAGCAGCTTAACGTTGGCAGGGGGTTACGAGCAGTACTTC.

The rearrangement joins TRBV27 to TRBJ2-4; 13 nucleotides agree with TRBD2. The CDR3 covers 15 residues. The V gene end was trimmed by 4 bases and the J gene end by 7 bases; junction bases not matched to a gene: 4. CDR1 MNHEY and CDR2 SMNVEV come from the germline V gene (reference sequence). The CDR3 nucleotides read TGTGCCAGCAGTTCCCCGACTAGCGGGAGGAACATTCAGTACTTC. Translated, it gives CASSSPTSGRNIQYF.

The CDR3 DNA follows: TGTGCCAGCAGACTCCGGACAGGAGACGACTACGAGCAGTACTTC. The encoded protein is CASRLRTGDDYEQYF. The chain joins TRBV6-5 to TRBJ2-7; 7 bases match TRBD1. This CDR3 region has 15 residues. The V gene's germline CDR1 is MNHEY and CDR2 SVGAGI. V dropped 6 bases and J dropped 3; count of bases not matched to a gene: 11.

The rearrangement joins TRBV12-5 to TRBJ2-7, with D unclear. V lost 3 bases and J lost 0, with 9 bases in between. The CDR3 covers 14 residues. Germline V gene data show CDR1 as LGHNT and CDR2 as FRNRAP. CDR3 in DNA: TGTGCTAGTGGTTTTTCGGCGGACTCCTACGAGCAGTACTTC. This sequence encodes CASGFSADSYEQYF.

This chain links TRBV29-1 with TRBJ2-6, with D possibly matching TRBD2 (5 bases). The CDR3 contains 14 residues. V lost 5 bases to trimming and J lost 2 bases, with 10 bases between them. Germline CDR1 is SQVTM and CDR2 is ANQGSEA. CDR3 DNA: TGCAGCGTTTTAACAGCGGCTGGGGCCAACGTCCTGACTTTC. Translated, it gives CSVLTAAGANVLTF.

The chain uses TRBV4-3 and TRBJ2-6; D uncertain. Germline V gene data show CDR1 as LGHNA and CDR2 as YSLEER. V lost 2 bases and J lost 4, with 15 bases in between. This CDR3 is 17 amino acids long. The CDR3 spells CASSQPIAGSGANVLTF. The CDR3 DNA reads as TGCGCCAGCAGCCAACCGATTGCAGGTTCAGGGGCCAACGTCCTGACTTTC.